This T cell receptor beta chain was recorded in a study of early stage breast cancer tumors (dated by TCRdb to about 2017). Study-level background: Of the approximately 15 invasive breast tumors, eleven to twelve were found to be estrogen receptor-positive, progesterone receptor-positive and HER2-negative. Of the roughly twelve ER+/PR+/HER2- tumors, eight were classified as invasive ductal carcinomas and four as invasive lobular carcinomas. A total of around 2.7 million templates, representing under 1.1 million unique clonotypes, were detected across all samples. On average, each sample had about 10-fold read coverage. The research as a whole found: Chain pairing and functional markers such as CD4, CD8 and FOXP3 were missed by bulk genomic DNA sequencing of unsorted cells. Compared with adjacent normal breast tissue, tumors had roughly 2.5-fold higher T cell density and higher clonality. The small cohort size prevented analysis by tumor subtype. Enriched TCRB sequences shared across patients were mostly commonly generated sequences, unlikely to play an important role in the tumor microenvironment. Repertoires from blood resembled normal breast more closely than tumor, and using blood as a reference for each tissue separated tumor from normal in 14 of 16 patients.

The study profiled bulk TCR beta-chain repertoires in matched peripheral blood, tumor and adjacent normal breast tissue taken from around 15 patients with early-stage breast cancer. Before surgery, about 4.5-10 mL of whole blood was collected into EDTA tubes and then processed within 2 hours. Ficoll-Paque centrifugation in SepMate-50 tubes was used to isolate peripheral blood mononuclear cells. PBMCs were cryopreserved in aliquots of roughly 2 to 4.5 million cells in about 90% FBS with around 10% DMSO and kept in liquid nitrogen. The Qiagen AllPrep DNA/RNA Mini kit was used to extract genomic DNA. As encoded in the germline V gene, CDR1 is SGDLS while CDR2 is YYNGEE. The CDR3 starts with the cysteine, ends with the phenylalanine, and has 14 residues. Only the CDR3 DNA is retained, 42 bases long and in frame from the first base. V trim: 3 bases; J trim: 8 bases; unmatched bases: 8. Each sample was amplified as two independent genomic DNA replicates: approximately 0.49 ug for blood and approximately 1.5 ug for tumor or normal breast. TCRB sequencing of genomic DNA was carried out with the ImmunoSeq Intro kit according to the manufacturer's instructions. Multiplex PCR ran approximately 29 cycles with proprietary primers and spike-in control sequences for absolute quantification. Single-end 150-bp reads were used to sequence an 87-bp fragment spanning the CDR3 plus the flanking V and J genes. Seven samples, each with two replicates, were multiplexed per lane of an Illumina MiSeq using version 3.0 chemistry. Per the authors' processing: Raw data were processed by the vendor's proprietary pipeline, with both replicates merged into one result per sample. Clonotypes were defined as productive rearrangements sharing the V-gene family, CDR3 amino acid sequence and J-gene segment. Clonality was computed as 1 minus the normalized Shannon entropy (Pielou evenness) of TCRB abundances. To estimate T cell density, the total number of templates was divided by the number of input cells, which was inferred from the amount of DNA input. Recon was used with default parameters to estimate total repertoire diversity and clonality. A clonotype counted as tumor-enriched if its abundance in tumor exceeded 0.1% and was at least 32-fold higher than its abundance in normal breast. TCRdb took this table from immuneACCESS and kept in-frame rearrangements with V and J called. Such tables lack part of the clones; where checked against another copy, unresolved V genes explain under half of the gap, and the rest is unexplained. For V, J and clone size, that table is used; D and trimming come from the DNA. The table for this sample lists about 50,000 clones; roughly 78% of them were counted only once. 3% to 3.5% of the sample lies in the top ten.

As to this clone: No cognate antigen has been identified for it. No much larger clonotype is one base removed from it; base qualities were not supplied.

The material sequenced was blood. The rearranged segments are TRBV9 and TRBJ2-1; 7 middle bases align to TRBD1. The TCR originated in a person in their forties with breast cancer. The DNA is as follows: TGTGCCAGCAGCGCCGGGACAGTTGTCGATGAGCAGTTCTTC. This is translated as CASSAGTVVDEQFF.